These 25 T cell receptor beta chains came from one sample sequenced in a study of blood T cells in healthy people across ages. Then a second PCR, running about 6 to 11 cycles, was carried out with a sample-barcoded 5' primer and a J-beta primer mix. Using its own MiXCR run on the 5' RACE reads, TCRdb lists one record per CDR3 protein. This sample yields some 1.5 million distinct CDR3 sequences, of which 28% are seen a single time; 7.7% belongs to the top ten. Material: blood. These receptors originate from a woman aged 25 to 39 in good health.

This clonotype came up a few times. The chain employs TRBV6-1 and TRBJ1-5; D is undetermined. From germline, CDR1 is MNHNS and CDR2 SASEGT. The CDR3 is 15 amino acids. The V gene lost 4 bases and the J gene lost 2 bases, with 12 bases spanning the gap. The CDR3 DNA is TGTGCCAGCAGTGTTAGCACCCTGGGCAATCAGCCCCAGCATTTT. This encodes CASSVSTLGNQPQHF.

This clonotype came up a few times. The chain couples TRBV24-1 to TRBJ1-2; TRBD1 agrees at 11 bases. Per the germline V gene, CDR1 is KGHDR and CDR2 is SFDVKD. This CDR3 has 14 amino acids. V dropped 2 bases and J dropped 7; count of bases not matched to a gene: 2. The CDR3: CATSDSGTGGGYTF. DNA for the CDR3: TGTGCCACCAGTGATTCCGGGACAGGGGGTGGCTACACCTTC.

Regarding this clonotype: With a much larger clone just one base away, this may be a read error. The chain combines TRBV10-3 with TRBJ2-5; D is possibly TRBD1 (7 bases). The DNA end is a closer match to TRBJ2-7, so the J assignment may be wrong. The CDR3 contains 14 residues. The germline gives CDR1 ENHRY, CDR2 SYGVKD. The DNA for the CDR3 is TGTGCCATCAGGGGGGGCAGGGGGTCCCCCGAGCAGTACTTC. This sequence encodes CAIRGGRGSPEQYF.

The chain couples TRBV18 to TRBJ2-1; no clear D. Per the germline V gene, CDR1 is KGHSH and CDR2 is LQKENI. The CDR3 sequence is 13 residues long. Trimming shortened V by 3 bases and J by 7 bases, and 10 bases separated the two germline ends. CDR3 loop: CASSPPSINEQFF. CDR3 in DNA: TGTGCCAGCTCACCGCCCAGCATAAATGAGCAGTTCTTC.

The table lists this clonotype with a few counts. DNA for the CDR3: TGTGCCAGCAGCGCGGCTAGCGGGAGGTTTAATGAGCAGTTCTTC. Protein: CASSAASGRFNEQFF. The chain combines TRBV11-2 with TRBJ2-1; 11 bases fit TRBD2. Per the germline V gene, CDR1 is SGHAT and CDR2 is FQNNGV. The CDR3 is 15 amino acids. Trimming took 5 bases from V and 7 from J; bases not matched to a gene: 7.

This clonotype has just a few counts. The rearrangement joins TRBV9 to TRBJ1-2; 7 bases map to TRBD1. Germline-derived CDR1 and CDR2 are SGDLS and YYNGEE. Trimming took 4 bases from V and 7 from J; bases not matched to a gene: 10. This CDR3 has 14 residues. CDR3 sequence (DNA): TGTGCCAGCAGCATCCCGGGACAGAAGGCTGGCTACACCTTC. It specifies CASSIPGQKAGYTF.

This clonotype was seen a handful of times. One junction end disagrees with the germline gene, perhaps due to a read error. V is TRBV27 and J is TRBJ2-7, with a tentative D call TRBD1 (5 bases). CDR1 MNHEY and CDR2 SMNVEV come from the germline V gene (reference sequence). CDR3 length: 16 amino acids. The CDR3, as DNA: TGTGCTAGCAGTCCCTCTGGCCAGGGAAGGGGTTACGAGCAGTACTTC. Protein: CASSPSGQGRGYEQYF.

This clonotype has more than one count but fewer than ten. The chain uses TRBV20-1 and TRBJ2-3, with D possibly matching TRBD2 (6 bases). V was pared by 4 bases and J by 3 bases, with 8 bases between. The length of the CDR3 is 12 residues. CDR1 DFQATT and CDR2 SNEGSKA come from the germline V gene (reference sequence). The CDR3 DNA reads TGCAGTGCTACCGGGACTACAGATACGCAGTATTTT. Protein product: CSATGTTDTQYF.

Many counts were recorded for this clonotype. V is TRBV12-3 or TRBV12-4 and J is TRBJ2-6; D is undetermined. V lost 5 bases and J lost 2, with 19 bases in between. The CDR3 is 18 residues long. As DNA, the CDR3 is TGTGCCAGCAGTCCCCACGGGTCTCTCCCTCCTGGGGCCAACGTCCTGACTTTC. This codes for CASSPHGSLPPGANVLTF.

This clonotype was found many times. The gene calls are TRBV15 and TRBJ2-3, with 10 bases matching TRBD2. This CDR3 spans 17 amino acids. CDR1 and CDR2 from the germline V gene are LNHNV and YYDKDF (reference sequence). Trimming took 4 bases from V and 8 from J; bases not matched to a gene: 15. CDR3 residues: CATSNGETSGLTGTQYF. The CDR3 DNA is TGTGCCACCAGCAACGGGGAGACTAGCGGGTTGACGGGTACGCAGTATTTT.

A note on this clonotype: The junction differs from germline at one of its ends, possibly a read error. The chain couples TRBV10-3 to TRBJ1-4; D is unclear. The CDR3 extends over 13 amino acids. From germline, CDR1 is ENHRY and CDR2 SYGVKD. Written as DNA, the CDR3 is TGTGCCATCAGTGATGCCGTAAATGAAAAACGGTTTTTT. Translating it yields CAISDAVNEKRFF.

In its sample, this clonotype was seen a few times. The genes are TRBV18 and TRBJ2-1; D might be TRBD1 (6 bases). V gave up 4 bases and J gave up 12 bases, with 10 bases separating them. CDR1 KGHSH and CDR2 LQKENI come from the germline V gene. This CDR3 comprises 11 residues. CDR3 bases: TGTGCCAGCTCACTGGACAGCGCGCAGTTCTTC. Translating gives CASSLDSAQFF.

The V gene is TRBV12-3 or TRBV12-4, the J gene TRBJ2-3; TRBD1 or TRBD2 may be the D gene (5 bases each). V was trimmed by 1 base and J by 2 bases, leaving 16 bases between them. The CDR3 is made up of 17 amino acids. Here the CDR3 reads CASSLEWGSGTTDTQYF. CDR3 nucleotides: TGTGCCAGCAGTTTAGAATGGGGCAGTGGGACCACAGATACGCAGTATTTT.

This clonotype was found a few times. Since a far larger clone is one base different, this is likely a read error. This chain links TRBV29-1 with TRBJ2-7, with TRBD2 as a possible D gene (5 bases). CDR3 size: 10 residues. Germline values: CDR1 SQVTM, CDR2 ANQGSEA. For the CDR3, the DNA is TGCAGCGTTGGAGACTACAAGCAGTACTTC. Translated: CSVGDYKQYF.

The CDR3: CASRKTSGGPQETQYF. CDR3 DNA: TGTGCCAGCAGAAAAACTAGCGGGGGCCCACAAGAGACCCAGTACTTC. The chain couples TRBV12-3 or TRBV12-4 to TRBJ2-5; 11 nucleotides line up with TRBD2. J gave up 2 bases and V 6 bases, and 8 bases lay outside the gene matches. This CDR3 has 16 amino acids.

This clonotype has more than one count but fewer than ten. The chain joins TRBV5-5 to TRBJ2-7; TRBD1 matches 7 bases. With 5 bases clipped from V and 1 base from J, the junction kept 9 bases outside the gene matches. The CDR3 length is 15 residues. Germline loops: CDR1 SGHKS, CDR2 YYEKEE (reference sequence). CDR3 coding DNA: TGTGCCAGCAGTCATGCGACAGGGCGATCCTACGAGCAGTACTTC. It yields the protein CASSHATGRSYEQYF.

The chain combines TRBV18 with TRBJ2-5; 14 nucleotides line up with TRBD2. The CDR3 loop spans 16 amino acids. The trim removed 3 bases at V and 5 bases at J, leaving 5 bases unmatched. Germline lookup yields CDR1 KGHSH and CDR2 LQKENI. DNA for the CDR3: TGTGCCAGCTCACCGGGGACTAGCGGGAGTGTGGAGACCCAGTACTTC. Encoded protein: CASSPGTSGSVETQYF.

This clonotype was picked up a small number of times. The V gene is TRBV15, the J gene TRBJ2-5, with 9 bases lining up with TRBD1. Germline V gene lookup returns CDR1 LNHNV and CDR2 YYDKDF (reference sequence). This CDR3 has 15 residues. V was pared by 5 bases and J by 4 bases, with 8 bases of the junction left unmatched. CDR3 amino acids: CATSGTGTGRETQYF. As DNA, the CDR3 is TGTGCCACCAGCGGCACCGGGACAGGGAGAGAGACCCAGTACTTC.

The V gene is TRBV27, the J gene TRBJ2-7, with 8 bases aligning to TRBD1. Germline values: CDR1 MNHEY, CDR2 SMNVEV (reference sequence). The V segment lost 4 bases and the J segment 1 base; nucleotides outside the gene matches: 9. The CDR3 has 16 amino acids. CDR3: CASSSWTGKRSYEQYF. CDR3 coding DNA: TGTGCCAGCAGTTCCTGGACAGGGAAAAGATCCTACGAGCAGTACTTC.

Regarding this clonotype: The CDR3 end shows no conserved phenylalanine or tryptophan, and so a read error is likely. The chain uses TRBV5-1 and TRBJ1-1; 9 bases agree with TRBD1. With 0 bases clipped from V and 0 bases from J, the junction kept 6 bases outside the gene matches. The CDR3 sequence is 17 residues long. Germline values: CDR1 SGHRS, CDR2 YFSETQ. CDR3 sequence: CASSLVTGGGMNTEAFC. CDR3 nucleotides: TGCGCCAGCAGCTTGGTGACAGGGGGGGGCATGAACACTGAAGCTTTCTGT.

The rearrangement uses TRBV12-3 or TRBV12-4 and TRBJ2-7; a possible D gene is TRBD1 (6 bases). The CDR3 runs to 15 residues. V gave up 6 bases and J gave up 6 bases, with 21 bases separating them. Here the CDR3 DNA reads TGTGCCAGCAGCCTATTTCAGGGGCTCTCTACCGAGCAGTACTTC. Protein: CASSLFQGLSTEQYF.

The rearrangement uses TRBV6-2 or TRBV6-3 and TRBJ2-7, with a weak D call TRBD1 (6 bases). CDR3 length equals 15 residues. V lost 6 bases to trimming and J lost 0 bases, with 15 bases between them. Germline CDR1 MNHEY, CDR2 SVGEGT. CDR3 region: CASRYGQPLSYEQYF. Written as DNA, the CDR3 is TGTGCCAGCAGATATGGACAGCCCCTCTCCTACGAGCAGTACTTC.

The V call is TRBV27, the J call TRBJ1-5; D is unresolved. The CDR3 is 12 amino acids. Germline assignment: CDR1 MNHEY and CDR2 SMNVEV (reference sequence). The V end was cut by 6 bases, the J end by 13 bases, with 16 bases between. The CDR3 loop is CASRGRAGKQHF. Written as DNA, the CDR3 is TGTGCCAGCAGGGGCCGAGCCGGAAAACAGCATTTT.

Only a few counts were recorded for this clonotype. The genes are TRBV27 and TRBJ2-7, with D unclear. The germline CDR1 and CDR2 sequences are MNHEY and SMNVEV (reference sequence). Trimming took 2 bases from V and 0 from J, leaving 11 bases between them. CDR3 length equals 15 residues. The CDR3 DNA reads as TGTGCCAGCAGTTTAGGCAGTATGACCTCCTACGAGCAGTACTTC. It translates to CASSLGSMTSYEQYF.

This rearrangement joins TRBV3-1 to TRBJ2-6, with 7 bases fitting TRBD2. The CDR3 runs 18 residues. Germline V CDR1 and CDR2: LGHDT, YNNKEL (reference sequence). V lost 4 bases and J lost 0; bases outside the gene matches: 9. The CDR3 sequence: CASSRQIPGGSGANVLTF. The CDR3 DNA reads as TGTGCCAGCAGCCGACAAATTCCGGGGGGCTCTGGGGCCAACGTCCTGACTTTC.